The T cell receptor beta chain described here comes from a study of blood T cell repertoires in COVID-19 (dated by TCRdb to 2019 to 2021). Regarding the research as a whole: Samples from collaborators originated in the United States, Italy and Spain and spanned both the acute and convalescent phases of COVID-19. The dataset comprised deeply sampled blood TCRbeta repertoires from subjects exposed to, actively infected with, or recovered from COVID-19. The samples were drawn from the first 160 participants of the ongoing ImmuneRACE study and from 1,254 subjects provided by 6 global collaborators. Where available, HLA class I and class II types were obtained from metadata supplied by the sample provider rather than from assay-based typing. A freely available public database, intended as a resource for researchers studying the immune response to SARS-CoV-2, is where the repertoires were released. The material from the prospective study consisted of cDNA or gDNA derived from T cells, B-cell-depleted T cells, or PBMCs. Nearly every sample came with metadata listing a de-identified subject ID, COVID-19 status, age in years and sex.

The CDR3 runs 13 residues from the cysteine to the phenylalanine. Only CDR3 DNA remains: 39 bases, in frame from the first base. Here V drops 8 bases and J drops 6 bases, and the junction holds 6 bases not matched to any gene. Looking up the germline V gene yields CDR1 SGHVS and CDR2 FQNEAQ. On the study overall, not on this receptor specifically: How much clinical and demographic metadata was included differed by source and by participant, and the metadata was provided uncurated.

The collaborating institutions used their own protocols to collect whole blood in K2EDTA tubes. For TCRbeta analysis, collaborators shipped samples as frozen whole blood, isolated PBMCs, or DNA extracted from either of those sample types. Turning to this clone: No antigen is known for it. The sample holds no much larger clone one base away, and base qualities are not on file.

The immunoSEQ Assay, a bias-controlled multiplex PCR, was used to amplify TCRbeta CDR3 regions from genomic DNA. Concerning the study's data processing: Nucleated cell counts per sample were estimated from amplification of reference gene primers within the assay. To quantify the absolute abundance of each unique TCRbeta CDR3 rearrangement, sequence reads were collapsed and filtered. For each sample, productive Simpson clonality was calculated as the square root of Simpson's diversity index across productive rearrangements. As stored in TCRdb, this immuneACCESS dataset retains in-frame rearrangements with V and J assigned. A fraction of the clones does not appear; measured against another copy, unresolved V genes explain less than half of the discrepancy, and the remainder lacks a known reason. That table furnishes V, J and clone size, whereas the DNA furnished D and trimming. The sample has around 180,000 clones on record, around 89% of them singletons. The ten top clones hold roughly 24% of the sample.

Input material: peripheral blood. The sequence links TRBV7-8 to TRBJ2-1; 8 of the junction bases match TRBD2. This TCR was recovered from a man aged 60 to 69 with acute or convalescent COVID-19. Here is the DNA: TGTGCCAGCTTCCGGGGGGGGACCAATGAGCAGTTCTTC. Its protein is CASFRGGTNEQFF.